This note documents a single TCR beta chain sequence. PCR was performed a second time for 7 to 11 cycles using a sample-barcoded 5' primer and a J-beta primer mix. TCRdb itself ran the 5' RACE reads through MiXCR, one entry per CDR3 protein. The data hold around 850,000 distinct CDR3 sequences, with about 34% observed a single time. Germline V gene sequence: CDR1 SSHAT, CDR2 FNYEAQ (reference sequence). This CDR3 spans 16 amino acids. This entry comes from a study of blood T cells in healthy people across ages. The receptor was isolated from a man aged 18 to 35 in good health. The chain recombines TRBV7-7 with TRBJ2-1; 7 bases are shared with TRBD2. TRBJ2-7 matches the DNA end more closely, so the J call is doubtful. Sample: blood. CDR3 in amino acids: CASSPLLRGSYNEQYF. The CDR3 DNA sequence: TGTGCTAGTAGCCCCCTTTTGCGGGGGTCCTACAATGAGCAGTACTTC.